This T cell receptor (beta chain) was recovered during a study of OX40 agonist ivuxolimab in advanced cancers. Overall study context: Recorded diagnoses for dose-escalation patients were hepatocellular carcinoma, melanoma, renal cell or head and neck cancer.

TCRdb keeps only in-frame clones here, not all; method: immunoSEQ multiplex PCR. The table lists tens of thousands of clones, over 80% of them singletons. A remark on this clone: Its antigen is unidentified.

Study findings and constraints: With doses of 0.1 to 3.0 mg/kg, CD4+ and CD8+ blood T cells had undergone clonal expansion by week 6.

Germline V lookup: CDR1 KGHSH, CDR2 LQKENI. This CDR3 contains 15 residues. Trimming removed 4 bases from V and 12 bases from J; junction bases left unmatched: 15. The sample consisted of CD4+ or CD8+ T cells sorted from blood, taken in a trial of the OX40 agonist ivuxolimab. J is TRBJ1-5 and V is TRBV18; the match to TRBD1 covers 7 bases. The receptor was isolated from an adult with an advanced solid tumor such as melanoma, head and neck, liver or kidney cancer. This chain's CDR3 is CASSLGQLAGSGQHF. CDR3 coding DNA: TGTGCCAGCTCACTGGGACAGCTCGCGGGGAGCGGCCAGCATTTT.